These T cell receptor beta chains were read from a single sample in a study of blood T cell repertoires in COVID-19. Assay used: immunoSEQ multiplex PCR; TCRdb lists only in-frame clones, some missing. This table holds roughly 250,000 clones, more than 80% found once. The sequencing sample was made of peripheral blood. The receptors here all came from a woman between 40 and 50 years old with acute or convalescent COVID-19. Each CDR3 is given with its conserved first and last residue. Fields, in order: D gene, V gene, clone size, J gene, CDR3 protein, CDR3 DNA. D genes are given only for firm matches. Clone size appears in some rows only: once, few, many, or a class for an expanded clone.

D gene: TRBD2
V gene: TRBV9
clone size: NA
J gene: TRBJ2-1
CDR3 protein: CASSRGGDEQFF
CDR3 DNA: TGTGCCAGCAGCCGGGGGGGAGATGAGCAGTTCTTC

D gene: NA
V gene: TRBV6-5
clone size: NA
J gene: TRBJ1-2
CDR3 protein: CASSYRPGGGYTF
CDR3 DNA: TGTGCCAGCAGTTACCGCCCGGGGGGAGGCTACACCTTC

D gene: TRBD1
V gene: TRBV24-1
clone size: NA
J gene: TRBJ1-2
CDR3 protein: CATSDPTTGSRGYTF
CDR3 DNA: TGTGCCACCAGTGACCCTACGACAGGGAGTCGGGGCTACACCTTC

D gene: TRBD1
V gene: TRBV19
clone size: NA
J gene: TRBJ1-2
CDR3 protein: CASSILRAGGSYGYTF
CDR3 DNA: TGTGCCAGTAGTATCTTGCGAGCAGGGGGCTCCTATGGCTACACCTTC

D gene: NA
V gene: TRBV5-8
clone size: NA
J gene: TRBJ1-2
CDR3 protein: CASSRGGGYTF
CDR3 DNA: TGTGCCAGCAGCCGAGGGGGAGGCTACACCTTC

D gene: NA
V gene: TRBV5-6
clone size: NA
J gene: TRBJ1-2
CDR3 protein: CASSLAFSRTSSNGYTF
CDR3 DNA: TGTGCCAGCAGCTTGGCCTTTTCAAGGACAAGCTCCAACGGCTACACCTTC

D gene: NA
V gene: TRBV4-2
clone size: NA
J gene: TRBJ2-1
CDR3 protein: CASSQEGGPYNEQFF
CDR3 DNA: TGTGCCAGCAGCCAAGAGGGGGGGCCCTACAATGAGCAGTTCTTC

D gene: TRBD1
V gene: TRBV2
clone size: NA
J gene: TRBJ1-5
CDR3 protein: CASSKDRDQPQHF
CDR3 DNA: TGTGCCAGCAGTAAGGACAGGGATCAGCCCCAGCATTTT

D gene: NA
V gene: TRBV19
clone size: NA
J gene: TRBJ1-4
CDR3 protein: CASSLQITNEKLFF
CDR3 DNA: TGTGCCAGTAGTTTACAGATCACTAATGAAAAACTGTTTTTT

D gene: TRBD1
V gene: TRBV6-5
clone size: NA
J gene: TRBJ2-4
CDR3 protein: CASSYSSRDRGNIQYF
CDR3 DNA: TGTGCCAGCAGTTATTCGTCCCGGGACAGGGGAAACATTCAGTACTTC

D gene: TRBD1
V gene: TRBV3-1/TRBV3-2
clone size: NA
J gene: TRBJ2-3
CDR3 protein: CASSFRDRWDTQYF
CDR3 DNA: TGTGCCAGCAGCTTCCGGGACAGGTGGGATACGCAGTATTTT

D gene: TRBD2
V gene: TRBV7-2
clone size: NA
J gene: TRBJ2-5
CDR3 protein: CASSKTSGGVRQETQYF
CDR3 DNA: TGTGCCAGCAGCAAAACTAGCGGGGGGGTACGACAAGAGACCCAGTACTTC

D gene: NA
V gene: TRBV7-8
clone size: NA
J gene: TRBJ2-3
CDR3 protein: CASSIHLDTQYF
CDR3 DNA: TGTGCCAGCAGCATACATCTGGATACGCAGTATTTT

D gene: NA
V gene: TRBV6-4
clone size: NA
J gene: TRBJ2-2
CDR3 protein: CASSLFGSRNTGELFF
CDR3 DNA: TGTGCCAGCAGTCTTTTCGGTAGTCGGAACACCGGGGAGCTGTTTTTT

D gene: NA
V gene: TRBV2
clone size: NA
J gene: TRBJ2-5
CDR3 protein: CASRNRVPTETQYF
CDR3 DNA: TGTGCCAGCAGGAACAGGGTCCCCACAGAGACCCAGTACTTC

D gene: NA
V gene: TRBV5-1
clone size: NA
J gene: TRBJ2-3
CDR3 protein: CASSLARLASKTTSFTDTQYF
CDR3 DNA: TGCGCCAGCAGCTTGGCACGTTTGGCCTCCAAGACGACTTCTTTTACAGATACGCAGTATTTT

D gene: TRBD1
V gene: TRBV5-1
clone size: once
J gene: TRBJ1-2
CDR3 protein: CASSPGQGNYGYTF
CDR3 DNA: TGCGCCAGCAGCCCGGGACAGGGCAACTATGGCTACACCTTC

D gene: NA
V gene: TRBV2
clone size: NA
J gene: TRBJ1-2
CDR3 protein: CASSGAGQDNYGYTF
CDR3 DNA: TGTGCCAGCAGTGGAGCGGGACAAGATAACTATGGCTACACCTTC

D gene: NA
V gene: TRBV7-9
clone size: NA
J gene: TRBJ1-1
CDR3 protein: CASSLSGNTEAFF
CDR3 DNA: TGTGCCAGCAGCTTATCAGGTAACACTGAAGCTTTCTTT

D gene: TRBD1
V gene: TRBV30
clone size: NA
J gene: TRBJ2-3
CDR3 protein: CAWSTDRGADTQYF
CDR3 DNA: TGTGCCTGGAGTACCGACAGGGGTGCAGATACGCAGTATTTT

D gene: NA
V gene: TRBV5-6
clone size: NA
J gene: TRBJ1-1
CDR3 protein: CASSLASGNTEAFF
CDR3 DNA: TGTGCCAGCAGCTTGGCTTCAGGGAACACTGAAGCTTTCTTT

D gene: NA
V gene: TRBV3-1/TRBV3-2
clone size: NA
J gene: TRBJ1-2
CDR3 protein: CASSQVRGQHGYTF
CDR3 DNA: TGTGCCAGCAGCCAAGTGCGGGGGCAGCATGGCTACACCTTC

D gene: NA
V gene: TRBV24-1
clone size: NA
J gene: TRBJ2-5
CDR3 protein: CATSESDYRHPKETQYF
CDR3 DNA: TGTGCCACCAGTGAGTCGGACTACCGCCATCCCAAAGAGACCCAGTACTTC

D gene: TRBD1
V gene: TRBV29-1
clone size: NA
J gene: TRBJ1-2
CDR3 protein: CSYKGQGASNYGYTF
CDR3 DNA: TGCAGCTATAAGGGACAGGGGGCAAGTAACTATGGCTACACCTTC

D gene: NA
V gene: TRBV5-1
clone size: few
J gene: TRBJ1-2
CDR3 protein: CASSDQGSGANYGYTF
CDR3 DNA: TGCGCCAGCAGCGATCAGGGGAGTGGGGCTAACTATGGCTACACCTTC

D gene: TRBD1
V gene: TRBV11-2
clone size: NA
J gene: TRBJ2-5
CDR3 protein: CASTLQGEWETQYF
CDR3 DNA: TGTGCCAGCACCTTACAGGGGGAATGGGAGACCCAGTACTTC

D gene: TRBD2
V gene: TRBV3-1/TRBV3-2
clone size: NA
J gene: TRBJ2-3
CDR3 protein: CASTMTSGAPRQYF
CDR3 DNA: TGTGCCAGCACTATGACTAGCGGGGCCCCAAGGCAGTATTTT

D gene: NA
V gene: TRBV9
clone size: NA
J gene: TRBJ1-5
CDR3 protein: CASSRGLSNQPQHF
CDR3 DNA: TGTGCCAGCAGCAGGGGTCTTAGCAATCAGCCCCAGCATTTT

D gene: TRBD2
V gene: TRBV9
clone size: NA
J gene: TRBJ2-2
CDR3 protein: CASSASGGAPELFF
CDR3 DNA: TGTGCCAGCAGCGCTAGCGGGGGGGCCCCGGAGCTGTTTTTT

D gene: TRBD1
V gene: TRBV2
clone size: once
J gene: TRBJ1-5
CDR3 protein: CASRPGQGRRNQPQHF
CDR3 DNA: TGTGCCAGCAGGCCGGGACAGGGGAGGCGCAATCAGCCCCAGCATTTT

D gene: TRBD2
V gene: TRBV5-1
clone size: once
J gene: TRBJ2-5
CDR3 protein: CASSYGLAGGTGETQYF
CDR3 DNA: TGCGCCAGCAGCTACGGACTCGCGGGGGGGACGGGGGAGACCCAGTACTTC

D gene: NA
V gene: TRBV7-3
clone size: once
J gene: TRBJ2-1
CDR3 protein: CASSLRPPLAYNEQFF
CDR3 DNA: TGTGCCAGCAGCTTAAGGCCCCCCCTTGCATACAATGAGCAGTTCTTC

D gene: NA
V gene: TRBV12-5
clone size: NA
J gene: TRBJ2-6
CDR3 protein: CASGLVHDGVPISGANVLTF
CDR3 DNA: TGTGCTAGTGGTTTGGTACACGATGGAGTCCCGATCTCTGGGGCCAACGTCCTGACTTTC

D gene: NA
V gene: TRBV4-1
clone size: NA
J gene: TRBJ2-4
CDR3 protein: CASSRDREENIQYF
CDR3 DNA: TGCGCCAGCAGTCGAGACAGGGAGGAAAACATTCAGTACTTC

D gene: NA
V gene: TRBV6-4
clone size: NA
J gene: TRBJ1-1
CDR3 protein: CASSVGVNTEAFF
CDR3 DNA: TGTGCCAGCAGTGTCGGGGTTAACACTGAAGCTTTCTTT

D gene: NA
V gene: TRBV7-3
clone size: NA
J gene: TRBJ1-3
CDR3 protein: CASSKDSSGNTIYF
CDR3 DNA: TGTGCCAGCAGCAAAGACAGCTCTGGAAACACCATATATTTT

D gene: NA
V gene: TRBV4-1
clone size: few
J gene: TRBJ1-5
CDR3 protein: CASSQGTEGSQPQHF
CDR3 DNA: TGCGCCAGCAGCCAAGGGACAGAGGGGAGTCAGCCCCAGCATTTT

D gene: TRBD1
V gene: TRBV30
clone size: NA
J gene: TRBJ2-3
CDR3 protein: CAWSVRGDTQYF
CDR3 DNA: TGTGCCTGGAGTGTCAGGGGGGATACGCAGTATTTT

D gene: NA
V gene: TRBV3-1/TRBV3-2
clone size: once
J gene: TRBJ1-5
CDR3 protein: CASSQDIASNQPQHF
CDR3 DNA: TGTGCCAGCAGCCAAGATATCGCGAGCAATCAGCCCCAGCATTTT

D gene: NA
V gene: TRBV3-1/TRBV3-2
clone size: NA
J gene: TRBJ1-5
CDR3 protein: CASSPSQGNQPQHF
CDR3 DNA: TGTGCCAGCAGCCCCTCGCAGGGTAATCAGCCCCAGCATTTT

D gene: TRBD2
V gene: TRBV5-1
clone size: NA
J gene: TRBJ2-2
CDR3 protein: CASSLGLAGNTGELFF
CDR3 DNA: TGCGCCAGCAGCTTGGGACTAGCGGGGAACACCGGGGAGCTGTTTTTT

D gene: TRBD2
V gene: TRBV19
clone size: NA
J gene: TRBJ2-3
CDR3 protein: CASSMGGTTQYF
CDR3 DNA: TGTGCCAGTAGTATGGGGGGGACCACGCAGTATTTT

D gene: NA
V gene: TRBV28
clone size: NA
J gene: TRBJ1-2
CDR3 protein: CASSLRVTNYGYTF
CDR3 DNA: TGTGCCAGCAGTTTACGGGTGACGAACTATGGCTACACCTTC

D gene: TRBD2
V gene: TRBV2
clone size: NA
J gene: TRBJ2-5
CDR3 protein: CASKLSGEPEETQYF
CDR3 DNA: TGTGCCAGCAAATTGAGCGGGGAGCCCGAAGAGACCCAGTACTTC

D gene: NA
V gene: TRBV15
clone size: once
J gene: TRBJ1-1
CDR3 protein: CATSRGRGLGGTEAFF
CDR3 DNA: TGTGCCACCAGCAGAGGGAGGGGCCTGGGCGGCACTGAAGCTTTCTTT

D gene: NA
V gene: TRBV7-9
clone size: NA
J gene: TRBJ1-5
CDR3 protein: CASSPGGLVEPQHF
CDR3 DNA: TGTGCCAGCAGCCCTGGGGGGTTGGTTGAGCCCCAGCATTTT

D gene: NA
V gene: TRBV6-5
clone size: NA
J gene: TRBJ1-1
CDR3 protein: CASSYTKVGGTEAFF
CDR3 DNA: TGTGCCAGCAGTTACACAAAAGTGGGGGGGACTGAAGCTTTCTTT

D gene: TRBD2
V gene: TRBV5-1
clone size: NA
J gene: TRBJ2-3
CDR3 protein: CASSSQGLAGTDTQYF
CDR3 DNA: TGCGCCAGCAGCTCCCAAGGACTAGCGGGCACAGATACGCAGTATTTT